These 25 T cell receptor beta chains share one sample of origin, sequenced in a study of shared clonotypes between healthy human individuals. The repertoire was sequenced with immunoSEQ multiplex PCR; TCRdb's copy has only in-frame clones and lacks some. The data show hundreds of thousands of clones, around 72% seen once. Material for sequencing was memory CD4+ T cells sorted from blood. Noted subset: CD45RA-negative fraction. The receptors derive from a woman aged 25 to 39 in good health.

The V and J genes are TRBV7-9 and TRBJ2-1, with 9 bases matching TRBD2. The CDR3 is made up of 15 amino acids. V was pared by 3 bases and J by 8 bases, with 8 bases of the junction left unmatched. The germline V gene encodes CDR1 SEHNR and CDR2 FQNEAQ (reference sequence). The DNA for the CDR3 is TGTGCCAGCAGCTTGGCGGGAGGGCCTTGGGATGAGCAGTTCTTC. Protein product: CASSLAGGPWDEQFF.

The J gene is TRBJ2-1, the V gene TRBV19, with 7 bases fitting TRBD2. Germline CDR1 reads LNHDA; CDR2 reads SQIVND (reference sequence). Losses at the gene ends were 10 bases for V and 1 base for J; bases not matched to a gene: 4. The CDR3 totals 13 residues. The CDR3 region is CATGLVSYNEQFF. The CDR3 bases are TGTGCCACCGGACTAGTGTCCTACAATGAGCAGTTCTTC. Using reference TRBV19 and TRBJ2-1 for the parts outside the CDR3, the full variable domain is DGGITQSPKYLFRKEGQNVTLSCEQNLNHDAMYWYRQDPGQGLRLIYYSQIVNDFQKGDIAEGYSVSREKKESFPLTVTSAQKNPTAFYLCATGLVSYNEQFFGPGTRLTVL.

The chain carries TRBV5-1 and TRBJ1-5; D unresolved. Trimming shortened V by 3 bases and J by 2 bases, and 6 bases separated the two germline ends. Per germline, CDR1 SGHRS and CDR2 YFSETQ. CDR3 length equals 13 residues. CDR3 in DNA: TGCGCCAGCAGCTGGCAAGGCAATCAGCCCCAGCATTTT. It specifies CASSWQGNQPQHF.

V gene TRBV4-1 combines with J gene TRBJ1-4; D may be TRBD1 (5 bases). Germline lookup yields CDR1 MGHRA and CDR2 YSYEKL. The CDR3 has 13 residues. V lost 8 bases to trimming and J lost 6 bases, with 13 bases between them. CDR3 region: CASYSRVYEKLFF. CDR3 nucleotide sequence: TGCGCCAGCTACAGCAGGGTCTATGAAAAACTGTTTTTT.

This rearrangement joins TRBV19 to TRBJ1-5, with D possibly matching TRBD1 (6 bases). The CDR3 spans 13 residues. Germline CDR1 reads LNHDA; CDR2 reads SQIVND (reference sequence). The V end was cut by 8 bases, the J end by 2 bases, with 10 bases between. The CDR3 is CASGAGGNQPQHF. In DNA, the CDR3 is TGTGCCAGTGGGGCAGGGGGCAATCAGCCCCAGCATTTT.

The gene calls are TRBV10-1 and TRBJ2-5, with TRBD1 matching over 7 bases. V was clipped by 0 bases and J by 5 bases; unmatched bases: 6. The germline CDR1 and CDR2 sequences are WNHNN and SYGVQD (reference sequence). The CDR3 has 15 residues. Here the CDR3 reads CASSESGTAPETQYF. The CDR3 DNA sequence: TGCGCCAGCAGTGAGTCGGGGACAGCGCCCGAGACCCAGTACTTC.

The chain carries TRBV18 and TRBJ2-5, with TRBD1 matching 7 bases. V dropped 2 bases and J dropped 5; count of bases not matched to a gene: 5. This CDR3 is built from 14 residues. The germline gives CDR1 KGHSH, CDR2 LQKENI. CDR3 sequence (DNA): TGTGCCAGCTCACCAGGGACAGCGATGGAGACCCAGTACTTC. Translation gives CASSPGTAMETQYF.

V usage is TRBV10-1 and J usage is TRBJ2-2; no definite D call. The CDR3 totals 12 residues. The V and J ends lost 8 bases and 8 bases respectively, with 12 bases between them. Germline loops: CDR1 WNHNN, CDR2 SYGVQD (reference sequence). This CDR3 reads CASGKRAGELFF. The CDR3 DNA reads TGCGCCAGCGGAAAACGGGCGGGGGAGCTGTTTTTT.

The chain recombines TRBV27 with TRBJ2-1, with D perhaps TRBD1 (6 bases). The ends were cut back, 4 bases at V and 2 bases at J, with 6 bases in the middle. The CDR3 is 13 amino acids. Per germline, CDR1 MNHEY and CDR2 SMNVEV (reference sequence). CDR3 residues: CASSWTAYNEQFF. CDR3 DNA: TGTGCCAGCAGTTGGACAGCCTACAATGAGCAGTTCTTC.

The rearrangement uses TRBV4-2 and TRBJ2-7; D unclear. Germline lookup yields CDR1 LGHNA and CDR2 YNFKEQ. Trimming pared 0 bases from V and 5 bases from J, leaving 11 bases between. The CDR3 is made up of 14 amino acids. In DNA form, the CDR3 reads TGTGCCAGCAGCCAAGATGATCTAGTCAACGAGCAGTACTTC. Amino acids: CASSQDDLVNEQYF.

The chain couples TRBV25-1 to TRBJ1-1, with 7 bases lining up with TRBD1. In germline, CDR1 is MGHDK, CDR2 SYGVNS. Losses at the gene ends were 6 bases for V and 0 bases for J; bases not matched to a gene: 7. This CDR3 has 15 residues. The CDR3 loop is CASRFMTGMNTEAFF. CDR3 nucleotides: TGTGCCAGCAGATTCATGACAGGGATGAACACTGAAGCTTTCTTT. Full variable domain (outside the CDR3, taken from reference TRBV25-1 and TRBJ1-1): EADIYQTPRYLVIGTGKKITLECSQTMGHDKMYWYQQDPGMELHLIHYSYGVNSTEKGDLSSESTVSRIRTEHFPLTLESARPSHTSQYLCASRFMTGMNTEAFFGQGTRLTVV.

The chain employs TRBV15 and TRBJ2-2; TRBD2 might be the D (6 bases). Trimming removed 3 bases at V and 0 bases at J, with 8 bases between. The germline gives CDR1 LNHNV, CDR2 YYDKDF (reference sequence). The CDR3 loop spans 15 amino acids. CDR3 coding DNA: TGTGCCACCAGCAGGAGACTAGCGAACACCGGGGAGCTGTTTTTT. This translates into CATSRRLANTGELFF.

V gene TRBV5-8 combines with J gene TRBJ2-5; 14 nucleotides align to TRBD2. The CDR3 is made up of 17 amino acids. CDR1 and CDR2 from the germline V gene are SGHTS and YDEGEE. Losses at the gene ends were 3 bases for V and 2 bases for J; bases not matched to a gene: 6. CDR3: CASSSGLAGVGQETQYF. Here the CDR3 DNA reads TGTGCCAGCAGCTCGGGACTAGCGGGAGTAGGGCAAGAGACCCAGTACTTC. Drawing the rest from reference TRBV5-8 and TRBJ2-5, the complete variable domain is EAGVTQSPTHLIKTRGQQATLRCSPISGHTSVYWYQQALGLGLQFLLWYDEGEERNRGNFPPRFSGRQFPNYSSELNVNALELEDSALYLCASSSGLAGVGQETQYFGPGTRLLVL.

This clone was detected once. The chain links TRBV5-1 to TRBJ2-7, with 11 bases lining up with TRBD2. This CDR3 has 14 residues. Looked up from germline, CDR1 is SGHRS and CDR2 is YFSETQ. V shed 8 bases, J shed 6 bases, and the junction held 10 bases outside the gene matches. Here the CDR3 DNA reads TGCGCCAGTCGGCATACTAGCGGGAGTCTCGAGCAGTACTTC. It codes for CASRHTSGSLEQYF.

The V call is TRBV28, the J call TRBJ2-7; 9 bases align to TRBD2. The trim removed 5 bases at V and 7 bases at J, leaving 12 bases unmatched. CDR3 length: 15 amino acids. CDR1 MDHEN and CDR2 SYDVKM come from the germline V gene. CDR3 sequence reads: CASSLTPAGGGEQYF. In DNA, the CDR3 is TGTGCCAGCAGTCTCACCCCAGCGGGGGGTGGGGAGCAGTACTTC.

The J gene is TRBJ2-7, the V gene TRBV5-1; 12 nucleotides align to TRBD2. CDR3 length: 16 amino acids. J was trimmed by 5 bases and V by 4 bases; bases with no gene match: 10. Germline V gene sequence: CDR1 SGHRS, CDR2 YFSETQ. The CDR3 loop reads CASSLRLAGVGHEQYF. The CDR3 DNA reads as TGCGCCAGCAGCCTTCGACTAGCGGGAGTGGGCCACGAGCAGTACTTC.

Regarding this clone: A far larger clone is off by one base, so a read error is likely. The rearrangement links TRBV5-4 to TRBJ2-5, with TRBD2 matching 7 bases. Germline V gene data show CDR1 as SGHNT and CDR2 as YYREEE (reference sequence). The trim removed 3 bases at V and 7 bases at J, leaving 9 bases unmatched. This CDR3 region has 14 residues. This CDR3 reads CASSSGLVERTQYF. The CDR3 DNA sequence: TGTGCCAGCAGCTCCGGACTAGTAGAGAGGACCCAGTACTTC.

V usage is TRBV5-1 and J usage is TRBJ2-3, with D unresolved. V dropped 0 bases and J dropped 0 bases, with 11 bases sitting between them. Germline V gene data show CDR1 as SGHRS and CDR2 as YFSETQ. The CDR3 spans 16 residues. The CDR3: CASSLELTASTDTQYF. The DNA of the CDR3 is TGCGCCAGCAGCTTGGAGTTAACGGCTAGCACAGATACGCAGTATTTT.

This clone has just a few counts. V usage is TRBV19 and J usage is TRBJ2-1; D unresolved. The CDR3 contains 14 residues. The germline V gene encodes CDR1 LNHDA and CDR2 SQIVND (reference sequence). V lost 7 bases and J lost 2, with 12 bases in between. For the CDR3, the DNA is TGTGCCAGTAAATCCAATACTCCCTACAATGAGCAGTTCTTC. It yields the protein CASKSNTPYNEQFF.

The genes are TRBV18 and TRBJ1-1; D is ambiguous. CDR1 is KGHSH and CDR2 is LQKENI in the germline V gene. The germline V and J ends were trimmed by 5 bases and 0 bases, with 10 bases remaining between them. The CDR3 totals 14 residues. The CDR3 protein is CASSEERVNTEAFF. In nucleotides, the CDR3 is TGTGCCAGCTCAGAAGAAAGAGTGAACACTGAAGCTTTCTTT.

The chain links TRBV6-1 to TRBJ1-2; 10 bases map to TRBD1. Germline CDR1 is MNHNS and CDR2 is SASEGT. Germline trimming cut 8 bases from V and 5 bases from J; bases unmatched to any gene: 8. There are 14 residues in the CDR3. The CDR3 region is CASLTGGRWYGYTF. The CDR3 DNA sequence: TGTGCCAGCCTGACAGGGGGCAGGTGGTATGGCTACACCTTC.

The chain couples TRBV5-1 to TRBJ2-5, with 11 bases that match TRBD2. The ends lost 4 bases at V and 2 bases at J; junction bases unmatched: 7. The CDR3 runs 16 residues. Germline CDR1 is SGHRS and CDR2 is YFSETQ. The CDR3 region is CASSLRLAGPQETQYF. Written as DNA, the CDR3 is TGCGCCAGCAGCCTCAGACTAGCGGGACCACAAGAGACCCAGTACTTC.

The chain employs TRBV7-9 and TRBJ2-4; either TRBD1 or TRBD2 may supply D (5 bases each). V was shortened by 6 bases and J by 8 bases, with 14 bases between the two germline ends. CDR1 is SEHNR and CDR2 is FQNEAQ in the germline V gene (reference sequence). The CDR3 totals 13 residues. The CDR3 reads CASSASGRDIQYF. In DNA form, the CDR3 reads TGTGCCAGCAGTGCGTCAGGGAGAGACATTCAGTACTTC.

The J gene is TRBJ2-5, the V gene TRBV5-4; 10 nucleotides line up with TRBD1. J lost 2 bases, V lost 4 bases, and 2 bases had no gene match. This CDR3 comprises 14 residues. Per germline, CDR1 SGHNT and CDR2 YYREEE (reference sequence). The CDR3 is CASSPGQGQETQYF. The CDR3 DNA reads as TGTGCCAGCAGCCCGGGACAGGGGCAAGAGACCCAGTACTTC.

The CDR3 nucleotides are TGTGCCAGCAGCGCCGGGACTATAAATACGCAGTATTTT. Protein sequence: CASSAGTINTQYF. The chain employs TRBV6-5 and TRBJ2-3; 7 bases align to TRBD2. Trimming cost V 6 bases and J 7 bases; bases outside gene matches: 7. The CDR3 length is 13 residues. Per the germline V gene, CDR1 is MNHEY and CDR2 is SVGAGI.